These 23 T cell receptor delta chains were all obtained from the same sample, sequenced in a study of γδ T cells in repeated Plasmodium falciparum infection. Gammadelta T cells were flow-sorted from PBMC into Vgamma9/Vdelta2+ and Vdelta2-negative populations for bulk analysis. TCRdb re-analyzed the multiplex PCR reads via CATT. The sample records 70,000 to 95,000 delta-chain clones, 1.4% to 1.5% being singletons. Specimen: gamma-delta T cells from blood. These receptors were obtained from a pool of human donors (malaria-infected and uninfected, not separated).

This clone came up a few times. TCRdb's protein for this DNA is that of a much larger clone and differs from the translation at residue 12, likely a read error; the protein shown is the DNA translation. The chain recombines TRDV2 with TRDJ1; D unresolved. CDR1 is GEAIGNYY and CDR2 is EKD in the germline V gene. The CDR3 totals 16 residues. CDR3 nucleotide sequence: TGTGCCTGTGACACCATTCTGCGGGAGATCACCGGTAAACTCATCTTT. Amino acids: CACDTILREITGKLIF.

This clone has only a few counts. This probably arose from a read error, given a far larger clone one base away. Other nucleotide sequences from this sample produce the same CDR3. The CDR3 coding sequence is TGTGCTCTTGATTCCCTGCAATCTACTGGGGGATACTCCAACGCCAAAAAACCGTACACCGATAAACTCATCTTT. Translating it yields CALDSLQSTGGYSNAKKPYTDKLIF. The chain carries TRDV1 and TRDJ1; TRDD3 agrees at 12 bases. The V gene end was trimmed by 7 bases and the J gene end by 0 bases; junction bases not matched to a gene: 33. Germline V gene sequence: CDR1 TSWWSYY, CDR2 QGS. The CDR3 covers 25 residues.

A few counts support this clone. The mismatch at residue 21 between this DNA's translation and the TCRdb protein of a much larger clone likely reflects a read error; the protein shown is translated from the DNA. TRDV1 is the V gene, and the J gene was not called; the listed D gene, TRDD3, was not tested against the DNA. Per germline, CDR1 TSWWSYY and CDR2 QGS. This CDR3 spans 23 amino acids. CDR3 amino acids: CALGELAKNLLPSWARRADKPIF. For the CDR3, the DNA is TGTGCTCTTGGGGAACTAGCCAAAAACCTCCTACCTTCCTGGGCTAGGAGGGCCGATAAACCCATCTTT.

In this sample, this clone turned up a few times. The protein TCRdb lists belongs to a much larger clone and differs from this DNA's translation at residue 5, which points to a read error; the protein shown is made from the DNA. This sequence joins TRDV1 and TRDJ2; maybe TRDD3 (5 bases). TCRdb offers no J gene call, so here the DNA was matched to germline to obtain one. Per the germline V gene, CDR1 is TSWWSYY and CDR2 is QGS. This CDR3 spans 16 amino acids. Trimming stripped 4 bases from V and 4 bases from J, with 16 bases between. The CDR3 DNA sequence: TGTGCTCTTGGGGGATGGGGCTGTGGGAGGACAGCACAACTCTTCTTT. Protein product: CALGGWGCGRTAQLFF.

This clone was observed a handful of times. The protein that TCRdb holds for this DNA derives from a much larger clone and differs from the translated DNA at residue 13, which likely indicates a read error; the protein shown here is translated from the DNA. The rearrangement uses TRDV2 and TRDJ1; 8 bases match TRDD3. The J gene comes from matching the DNA to germline here; TCRdb lacks it. The germline gives CDR1 GEAIGNYY, CDR2 EKD. V shed 1 base, J shed 10 bases, and the junction held 19 bases outside the gene matches. This CDR3 contains 17 residues. The CDR3 bases are TGTGCCTGTGACACTCTCCGCGCTAGTGGGGGATTCGGCGGACTCATCTTT. Protein: CACDTLRASGGFGGLIF.

This clone has just a few counts. With only one base between it and a far larger clone, this is likely a read error. The sample contains more than one DNA sequence encoding this CDR3. This chain links TRDV2 with TRDJ1, with 12 bases fitting TRDD3. TCRdb lists no J gene, so it was determined here by aligning the DNA to germline. Trimming took 0 bases from V and 1 from J; bases not matched to a gene: 11. The germline CDR1 and CDR2 sequences are GEAIGNYY and EKD. The CDR3 totals 19 residues. In nucleotides, the CDR3 is TGTGCCTGTGACACCGTGCTACTGGGGGATACCCCCCGCACCGATAAACTCATCTTT. The encoded protein is CACDTVLLGDTPRTDKLIF.

There are a few counts of this clone. TCRdb has a much larger clone's protein, which differs at residue 20 from the translation of this DNA, likely because of a read error; what is shown is the protein translated from the DNA. No call exists for the J gene, whereas the V gene is TRDV1; the listed D gene, TRDD3, was not tested against the DNA. This CDR3 comprises 21 residues. Germline V gene sequence: CDR1 TSWWSYY, CDR2 QGS. CDR3 region: CALGENEGPLGETLYTDKLTF. The DNA for the CDR3 is TGTGCTCTTGGGGAAAACGAGGGCCCACTGGGGGAAACCCTCTACACCGATAAACTCACCTTT.

Remarks on this clone: A far larger clone is a single base away, which makes a read error likely. Other DNA sequences in this sample translate to the same CDR3. The genes are TRDV1 and TRDJ1; D might be TRDD2 (7 bases). This CDR3 has 19 residues. Germline values: CDR1 TSWWSYY, CDR2 QGS. The CDR3 DNA is TGTGCTCTTGGGGATGACTATACGTGGGGGTTCCTACCCACCGATAAGCTCATCTTT. Translation: CALGDDYTWGFLPTDKLIF.

Details on this clone: The protein TCRdb lists belongs to a much larger clone and differs from this DNA's translation at residue 11, which points to a read error; the protein shown is made from the DNA. The V gene is TRDV1, the J gene TRDJ1; the match to TRDD3 covers 7 bases. The CDR3 extends over 18 amino acids. The germline V gene encodes CDR1 TSWWSYY and CDR2 QGS. Unmatched junction bases numbered 12, after V lost 2 bases and J lost 0 bases. The CDR3, as DNA: TGTGCTCTTGGGGAATGCTCTACTGGGGAACCGTACACCGATAAACTCATCTTT. Amino acid sequence: CALGECSTGEPYTDKLIF.

This clone was observed a few times. The protein given by TCRdb reflects a much larger clone and differs at residue 19 from this DNA's translation, likely from a read error; the protein shown is the DNA's translation. V and J are TRDV2 and TRDJ3; 13 nucleotides agree with TRDD3. The J gene was not available in TCRdb and was assigned here by matching the DNA to germline segments. CDR3 length: 23 amino acids. Germline V gene sequence: CDR1 GEAIGNYY, CDR2 EKD. The CDR3 is CACDAGLEVLGDTPAWDTQQMFF. The DNA for the CDR3 is TGTGCCTGTGACGCGGGGTTAGAGGTACTGGGGGATACGCCGGCCTGGGACACCCAACAGATGTTTTTC.

Ten or more counts support this clone. For this DNA, TCRdb reports the protein of a much larger clone, which diverges at residue 7, most likely from a read error; the protein presented here is translated directly from the DNA. This chain uses TRDV1 with TRDJ1; 7 positions agree with TRDD3. The J gene was missing in TCRdb and was found by matching the end of the DNA to germline. The CDR3 is 20 residues long. Trimming cost V 0 bases and J 0 bases; bases outside gene matches: 16. Looked up from germline, CDR1 is TSWWSYY and CDR2 is QGS. The CDR3 DNA is TGTGCTCTTGGGGAACTAAGGTCGGACTGGGGCCTTTTTTACACCGATAAACTCATCTTT. Translating it yields CALGELRSDWGLFYTDKLIF.

Regarding this clone: The protein TCRdb gives is from a much larger clone and does not agree with this DNA's translation at residue 18, likely a read error; the protein shown here comes from the DNA. Here the CDR3 DNA reads TGTGCTCTTGGGGAACTTTACTGGGGGATGCGTTGGAACACTAAGTACACCAATAAACTCATCTTT. It encodes CALGELYWGMRWNTKYTNKLIF. The V call is TRDV1, the J call TRDJ1; 10 bases align to TRDD3. The J gene, missing from TCRdb, was assigned here through DNA to germline matching. The germline gives CDR1 TSWWSYY, CDR2 QGS. The CDR3 consists of 22 residues.

The sample holds a few counts of this clone. With a far larger clone one base away, a read error is the likely cause. At the DNA level, this CDR3 is encoded by other sequences in the same sample as well. This chain joins TRDV1 and TRDJ1; D is perhaps TRDD3 (6 bases). Since TCRdb gives no J gene, matching the DNA to germline was used here to assign it. Germline loops: CDR1 TSWWSYY, CDR2 QGS. The CDR3 length is 20 residues. CDR3 bases: TGTGCCCTTGGGGGGCACCGGAGAAGGGCTCGCCCACTAACCACCGATAAACTCATCTTT. As protein: CALGGHRRRARPLTTDKLIF.

This clone was detected ten times or more. The V and J genes are TRDV1 and TRDJ2, with 10 bases lining up with TRDD3. Germline CDR1 and CDR2: TSWWSYY and QGS. The CDR3 sequence is 19 residues long. Trimming removed 0 bases from V and 3 bases from J; junction bases left unmatched: 10. The CDR3 DNA is TGTGCTCTTGGGGAACTCTTCCTACTGGGGGATTCAGTGACAGCACAACTCTTCTTT. Residues: CALGELFLLGDSVTAQLFF.

For this clone: A read error likely explains this, since a far larger clone differs by one base. CDR3 region: CALGELPGLRLGINTDKLIF. The CDR3 DNA reads as TGTGCTCTTGGGGAGCTCCCGGGGTTACGACTGGGGATCAACACCGATAAACTCATCTTT. V is TRDV1 and J is TRDJ1; TRDD3 matches at 7 bases. Matching the DNA to germline supplied the J gene, which TCRdb does not give. Germline-derived CDR1 and CDR2 are TSWWSYY and QGS. V lost 3 bases, J lost 0 bases, and 19 bases stayed unmatched. CDR3 length: 20 amino acids.

As concerns this clone: The TCRdb protein comes from a much larger clone and disagrees with this DNA's translation at residue 16, likely due to a read error; the protein given here is derived from the DNA. The genes are TRDV1 and TRDJ1; 8 positions match TRDD3. TCRdb carries no J gene annotation; the J gene was assigned here by matching the DNA with germline. The CDR3 has 22 amino acids. J gave up 1 base and V 2 bases, and 24 bases lay outside the gene matches. Per germline, CDR1 TSWWSYY and CDR2 QGS. CDR3 bases: TGTGCTCTTGGGGAAGGTCTCTACCGTACTGGGGGTCACCTCCCCTCCACCGATAAACTCATCTTT. Translating gives CALGEGLYRTGGHLPSTDKLIF.

This clone was detected a few times. TCRdb has a much larger clone's protein, which differs at residues 7 and 11 from the translation of this DNA, likely because of a read error; what is shown is the protein translated from the DNA. The chain links TRDV3 to TRDJ1; no reliable D call. Germline CDR1 is TVYSNPD and CDR2 is GDNSRS (reference sequence). The CDR3 covers 14 residues. DNA for the CDR3: TGTGCCTCCGTTAAGGTGAACAACACCGATGAACTCATCTTT. This sequence encodes CASVKVNNTDELIF.

This clone was seen more than once but under ten times. The protein recorded in TCRdb matches a much larger clone and deviates from this DNA's translation at residue 12, suggesting a read error; the protein here is obtained by translating the DNA. This sequence joins TRDV2 and TRDJ1, with TRDD3 matching 8 bases. This CDR3 region has 16 residues. The germline V gene has CDR1 GEAIGNYY and CDR2 EKD. This chain's CDR3 is CACDTSWGNSTNKLIF. The DNA of the CDR3 is TGTGCCTGTGACACCTCCTGGGGGAACTCCACCAATAAACTCATCTTT.

This clone was seen ten or more times. The J gene is TRDJ4, the V gene TRDV1, with 13 bases identical to TRDD3. Germline CDR1 and CDR2: TSWWSYY and QGS. V lost 0 bases and J lost 1; bases outside the gene matches: 20. CDR3 length: 22 amino acids. The CDR3 sequence is CALGELYVPPQLGDTGIRPLIF. The CDR3 DNA sequence: TGTGCTCTTGGGGAACTCTACGTCCCCCCCCAACTGGGGGATACGGGTATCAGACCCCTGATCTTT.

Note on this clone: A far larger clone is off by one base, so a read error is likely. The same CDR3 also results from other DNA sequences found in this sample. The CDR3 loop is CALGERFTLTLVYTDKLIF. The CDR3 DNA reads as TGTGCTCTTGGGGAACGATTTACTCTAACTCTCGTGTACACCGATAAACTCATCTTT. The rearrangement links TRDV1 to TRDJ1; no clear D. TCRdb does not report a J gene; here it was assigned by matching the DNA to germline references. The germline CDR1 and CDR2 sequences are TSWWSYY and QGS. The CDR3 is 19 amino acids. Trimming pared 1 base from V and 0 bases from J, leaving 21 bases between.

In this sample, this clone turned up a few times. TCRdb assigns this DNA the protein of a much larger clone, which departs from its translation at residue 7; this likely reflects a read error, and the protein shown comes from translating the DNA. This chain uses TRDV1 with TRDJ1; 8 bases match TRDD3. TCRdb supplies no J gene; here it was assigned by aligning the nucleotide sequence to germline. CDR1 is TSWWSYY and CDR2 is QGS in the germline V gene. J lost 9 bases, V lost 7 bases, and 19 bases had no gene match. There are 16 residues in the CDR3. CDR3 coding DNA: TGTGCTCTTGCCGTTCCTGCGACCTACTGGGGGTCCGAACTCATCTTT. Translated: CALAVPATYWGSELIF.

A word on this clone: This DNA's translation and the protein TCRdb lists, from a much larger clone, do not match at residue 6, likely due to a read error; the protein shown is translated from the DNA. The chain links TRDV1 to TRDJ2, with D uncertain. V was clipped by 5 bases and J by 2 bases, with 12 bases between them. The germline V gene encodes CDR1 TSWWSYY and CDR2 QGS. This CDR3 comprises 15 residues. CDR3 in amino acids: CALGSSSLLTAQLFF. The CDR3 bases are TGTGCTCTTGGGAGCAGCTCTCTCTTGACAGCACAACTCTTCTTT.

In this sample, this clone turned up many times. This likely reflects a read error, since a far larger clone is one base away. Other DNA sequences in the same sample also yield this CDR3. The CDR3 DNA is TGTGCCTGTGACACCGCCCCGGCACGTGGAGTGGGGGATACGACCTACCTGCCTGGTAAACTCATCTTT. This sequence encodes CACDTAPARGVGDTTYLPGKLIF. The chain has TRDV2 and TRDJ1; TRDD3 agrees at 11 bases. The germline CDR1 and CDR2 sequences are GEAIGNYY and EKD. The CDR3 has 23 residues. With V trimmed by 0 bases and J by 7 bases, 30 bases remained unmatched.